A selection of T cell receptor beta chains follows, all from one sample in a study of blood T cell repertoires in COVID-19. Only in-frame clones appear in the TCRdb table, and some are missing; sequencing was by immunoSEQ multiplex PCR. This sample has about 140,000 clones, with over 60% found just once. Material for sequencing was PBMCs or T cells enriched from blood (not recorded which). The origin of the receptors is a woman aged 45-65 years who had recovered from COVID-19. Both conserved end residues are part of each CDR3. The D gene is left open where the match is weak.

V gene	D gene	J gene	CDR3 protein
TRBV11-2	TRBD1	TRBJ1-4	CASSRTGDGHNEKLFF
TRBV9	TRBD2	TRBJ2-7	CASSVSQLAGHYEQYF
TRBV24-1	TRBD1	TRBJ2-5	CATSPGTGGQTQYF
TRBV10-3	-	TRBJ1-1	CAISPGAGNTEAFF
TRBV4-1	TRBD2	TRBJ2-1	CASSQDQRGHEQFF
TRBV5-1	TRBD1	TRBJ1-4	CASSYRTGAIDEKLFF
TRBV28	TRBD1	TRBJ2-5	CASRPGQKKETQYF
TRBV3-1/TRBV3-2	TRBD1	TRBJ2-5	CASSQRTGGIETQYF
TRBV7-9	-	TRBJ1-1	CASSLGSGLRITEAFF
TRBV29-1	TRBD1	TRBJ1-4	CSVGDRLPEGEKLFF
TRBV3-1/TRBV3-2	TRBD1	TRBJ1-2	CASSLGQPDGYTF
TRBV11-3	TRBD1	TRBJ1-1	CASSLGQGNEAFF
TRBV7-3	-	TRBJ2-7	CASRSGGPSYEQYF
TRBV2	TRBD1	TRBJ1-5	CASSRQGASNQPQHF
TRBV4-1	-	TRBJ1-3	CASSQDPAGFESSGNTIYF
TRBV30	-	TRBJ2-6	CAWRLGSSGANVLTF
TRBV2	TRBD1	TRBJ2-5	CAGALGAGGAGQETQYF
TRBV25-1	-	TRBJ1-2	CASSENSYGYTF
TRBV7-2	-	TRBJ1-6	CASSLLLGERKNSPLHF
TRBV3-1/TRBV3-2	-	TRBJ1-5	CASSLGRASNQPQHF
TRBV5-1	-	TRBJ1-1	CASSSGDAGTEAFF
TRBV24-1	TRBD1	TRBJ1-5	CATSDAGTGDNQPQHF
TRBV25-1	TRBD1	TRBJ1-2	CASSESGTGVSGYTF
TRBV14	-	TRBJ2-3	CASSQGPGKFTDTQYF
TRBV28	TRBD1	TRBJ2-7	CASSTGGLYEQYF
TRBV6-1	TRBD1	TRBJ1-1	CASSEEGTGGSEAFF
TRBV10-3	TRBD1	TRBJ2-1	CAAEPGQGLNEQFF
TRBV5-1	-	TRBJ2-6	CASSSWGGDGANVLTF
TRBV5-1	TRBD2	TRBJ2-1	CASSNSGALLRYNEQFF
TRBV6-4	TRBD1	TRBJ2-2	CASSDSDRGVTGELFF
TRBV27	-	TRBJ2-1	CASSLFAGANIYEQFF
TRBV7-6	-	TRBJ1-6	CASSAAPEGRYSPLHF
TRBV11-2	-	TRBJ1-4	CASSPRVATNEKLFF
TRBV11-3	TRBD2	TRBJ2-1	CASSLTLAGGSYNEQFF
TRBV19	TRBD1	TRBJ2-3	CASRPTGFADTQYF
TRBV12-3/TRBV12-4	-	TRBJ2-7	CASSSEVVEQYF
TRBV9	-	TRBJ1-3	CASSATGQGGNTIYF
TRBV7-9	TRBD2	TRBJ2-7	CASSSRLAGLAFEQYF
TRBV5-1	-	TRBJ2-3	CASSLFLEAGAPVFTDTQYF
TRBV10-3	TRBD1	TRBJ1-1	CATRLPTGGTEAFF
TRBV25-1	-	TRBJ1-1	CASSDKRRSTEAFF
TRBV6-5	TRBD2	TRBJ2-1	CASRGLSSGGDEQFF
TRBV10-3	-	TRBJ2-7	CAALDGSSYEQYF
TRBV19	TRBD1	TRBJ1-1	CASSSGTGAVMNTEAFF
TRBV6-4	TRBD2	TRBJ2-7	CASSASSGGADEQYF
TRBV5-1	TRBD1	TRBJ2-2	CASSYRGQNTGELFF
TRBV6-2/TRBV6-3	TRBD1	TRBJ2-2	CASSYSTGVSTGELFF
TRBV20-1	-	TRBJ2-7	CSASTYEQYF
TRBV4-1	TRBD2	TRBJ2-7	CASSQPLAGGPYEQYF
TRBV28	-	TRBJ2-7	CASRSGDRPYEQYF
TRBV7-9	-	TRBJ2-7	CASDLGGHEQYF
TRBV30	TRBD1	TRBJ2-7	CAWSGRDRVHF